These T cell receptor beta chains were read from a single sample in a study of metastatic and nonmetastatic thyroid tumors. MiXCR re-clonotyped the PCR reads for TCRdb. The repertoire holds some 22,000 clones, with approximately 20% as singletons. The specimen was blood. The origin of the receptors is a male donor with papillary thyroid cancer or a benign thyroid nodule (not recorded which). Some clones in this sample may be carry-over from other donors' samples. Each CDR3 is given with its conserved first and last residue. Fields, in order: J gene, clone size, V gene, D gene, CDR3 protein, CDR3 DNA. The D gene is left open where the match is weak. Where a row states a size, it is once, few, many or the class of an expanded clone; other rows omit it.

J: TRBJ1-2
size: many
V: TRBV28
D: TRBD1
CDR3: CASTPDRPVRGYTF
DNA: TGTGCCAGCACCCCGGACAGGCCAGTGAGAGGCTACACCTTC

J: TRBJ2-1
size: many
V: TRBV5-6
D: NA
CDR3: CASSLEQASFYNEQFF
DNA: TGTGCCAGCAGCTTGGAACAGGCTAGCTTCTACAATGAGCAGTTCTTC

J: TRBJ2-3
size: many
V: TRBV20-1
D: NA
CDR3: CSAETRTDTQYF
DNA: TGCAGTGCCGAGACACGCACAGATACGCAGTATTTT

J: TRBJ1-5
size: NA
V: TRBV12-3/TRBV12-4
D: NA
CDR3: CASSFGPLRPQHF
DNA: TGTGCCAGCAGTTTCGGCCCTTTAAGGCCCCAGCATTTT

J: TRBJ2-1
size: many
V: TRBV7-9
D: TRBD1
CDR3: CASLGDSSYNEQFF
DNA: TGTGCCAGCCTAGGGGACAGCTCCTACAATGAGCAGTTCTTC

J: TRBJ2-5
size: many
V: TRBV6-5
D: TRBD1
CDR3: CASSYRPGTGGGETQYF
DNA: TGTGCCAGCAGTTACCGCCCCGGGACAGGGGGCGGAGAGACCCAGTACTTC

J: TRBJ2-2
size: many
V: TRBV12-3/TRBV12-4
D: NA
CDR3: CASSLLGLGRFGELFF
DNA: TGTGCCAGCAGTTTACTAGGATTGGGGAGATTCGGGGAGCTGTTTTTT

J: TRBJ2-7
size: NA
V: TRBV20-1
D: NA
CDR3: CSARQSWLEWRGEQYF
DNA: TGCAGTGCCAGACAGTCGTGGTTAGAATGGAGGGGCGAGCAGTACTTC

J: TRBJ2-3
size: medium-sized
V: TRBV18
D: TRBD2
CDR3: CASSPSGGAADTQYF
DNA: TGTGCCAGCTCACCGAGCGGGGGGGCCGCAGATACGCAGTATTTT

J: TRBJ2-1
size: many
V: TRBV5-1
D: TRBD2
CDR3: CASSFTGTSGGNEQFF
DNA: TGCGCCAGCAGCTTTACCGGGACTAGCGGGGGGAATGAGCAGTTCTTC

J: TRBJ2-7
size: many
V: TRBV5-5
D: NA
CDR3: CASSLELAGVREEQYF
DNA: TGTGCCAGCAGCTTGGAGTTAGCTGGGGTTCGGGAGGAGCAGTACTTC

J: TRBJ2-2
size: many
V: TRBV5-8
D: NA
CDR3: CASSSLRPNTGELFF
DNA: TGTGCCAGCAGCTCACTCCGTCCGAACACCGGGGAGCTGTTTTTT

J: TRBJ1-4
size: many
V: TRBV28
D: NA
CDR3: CASSLWGTRGEKLFF
DNA: TGTGCCAGCAGTTTATGGGGCACGCGAGGGGAAAAACTGTTTTTT

J: TRBJ1-2
size: few
V: TRBV6-1
D: NA
CDR3: CASYMGGAYGYTF
DNA: TGCGCCAGCTATATGGGGGGCGCGTATGGCTACACCTTC

J: TRBJ2-5
size: many
V: TRBV7-3
D: NA
CDR3: CASSLLYGYRQETQYF
DNA: TGTGCCAGCAGCTTACTTTATGGCTATCGGCAAGAGACCCAGTACTTC

J: TRBJ2-7
size: many
V: TRBV30
D: NA
CDR3: CAWRPGTYEQYF
DNA: TGTGCCTGGAGGCCCGGGACCTACGAGCAGTACTTC

J: TRBJ1-6
size: NA
V: TRBV30
D: NA
CDR3: CAWSRQGESPLHF
DNA: TGTGCCTGGAGTCGGCAGGGCGAATCACCCCTCCACTTT

J: TRBJ2-2
size: NA
V: TRBV5-1
D: NA
CDR3: CASRGTWGLSANTGELFF
DNA: TGCGCCAGCAGGGGGACATGGGGACTATCTGCTAACACCGGGGAGCTCTTTTTT

J: TRBJ1-5
size: NA
V: TRBV3-1
D: NA
CDR3: CASSQDKGPYQPQHF
DNA: TGTGCCAGCAGCCAAGATAAAGGTCCTTATCAGCCCCAGCATTTT

J: TRBJ1-2
size: NA
V: TRBV6-6
D: NA
CDR3: CASSYGGGFYGYTF
DNA: TGTGCCAGCAGTTACGGGGGCGGGTTCTATGGCTACACCTTC

J: TRBJ1-1
size: many
V: TRBV2
D: TRBD1
CDR3: CASSTRTGGDTEAFF
DNA: TGTGCCAGCAGTACCAGGACAGGGGGAGACACTGAAGCTTTCTTT

J: TRBJ2-7
size: NA
V: TRBV29-1
D: TRBD2
CDR3: CSVLAGSYEQYF
DNA: TGCAGCGTCTTAGCGGGTTCCTACGAGCAGTACTTC

J: TRBJ1-2
size: many
V: TRBV7-3
D: NA
CDR3: CASSLTDSQGGYTF
DNA: TGTGCCAGCAGCTTAACGGACAGCCAGGGTGGCTACACCTTC

J: TRBJ2-7
size: many
V: TRBV7-9
D: NA
CDR3: CASSPQGREQYF
DNA: TGTGCCAGCAGCCCCCAGGGTCGCGAGCAGTACTTC

J: TRBJ1-2
size: NA
V: TRBV18
D: TRBD1
CDR3: CASSPRGTGGPLLYGYTF
DNA: TGTGCCAGCTCACCACGGGGGACAGGGGGCCCTCTTCTCTATGGCTACACCTTC

J: TRBJ1-5
size: many
V: TRBV28
D: NA
CDR3: CASSSRFYQPQHF
DNA: TGTGCCAGCAGTTCCAGGTTTTATCAGCCCCAGCATTTT

J: TRBJ2-7
size: NA
V: TRBV18
D: NA
CDR3: CASSPGTVSYEQYF
DNA: TGTGCCAGCTCACCCGGGACTGTCTCCTACGAGCAGTACTTC

J: TRBJ2-5
size: NA
V: TRBV20-1
D: NA
CDR3: CSARETGILETQYF
DNA: TGCAGTGCTAGAGAAACAGGAATTCTAGAGACCCAGTACTTC

J: TRBJ2-7
size: NA
V: TRBV6-1
D: NA
CDR3: CASSELRDTFYEQYF
DNA: TGTGCCAGCAGTGAACTCCGGGACACCTTCTACGAGCAGTACTTC

J: TRBJ1-2
size: many
V: TRBV2
D: NA
CDR3: CASREDGGYTF
DNA: TGTGCCAGCAGAGAGGACGGGGGCTACACCTTC

J: TRBJ2-2
size: many
V: TRBV5-1
D: NA
CDR3: CASSPLVPYTGELFF
DNA: TGCGCCAGCAGCCCACTAGTCCCGTACACCGGGGAGCTGTTTTTT

J: TRBJ2-2
size: many
V: TRBV20-1
D: NA
CDR3: CSARPDTGELFF
DNA: TGCAGTGCTAGACCCGACACCGGGGAGCTGTTTTTT

J: TRBJ2-1
size: many
V: TRBV6-4
D: NA
CDR3: CASSNEAGNEQFF
DNA: TGTGCCAGCAGCAACGAGGCGGGGAATGAGCAGTTCTTC

J: TRBJ2-1
size: few
V: TRBV19
D: NA
CDR3: CASSYTGNEQFF
DNA: TGTGCCAGTAGTTACACAGGAAATGAGCAGTTCTTC

J: TRBJ2-7
size: medium-sized
V: TRBV28
D: NA
CDR3: CASSLNYEQYF
DNA: TGTGCCAGCAGCCTAAACTACGAGCAGTACTTC

J: TRBJ2-1
size: few
V: TRBV12-3/TRBV12-4
D: TRBD2
CDR3: CASSSGSSYNEQFF
DNA: TGTGCCAGCTCCAGCGGGAGCTCCTACAATGAGCAGTTCTTC

J: TRBJ2-3
size: NA
V: TRBV4-1
D: NA
CDR3: CASSPDIGADTQYF
DNA: TGCGCCAGCAGCCCCGACATAGGGGCAGATACGCAGTATTTT

J: TRBJ2-3
size: many
V: TRBV20-1
D: TRBD1
CDR3: CSASRPGTGRTDTQYF
DNA: TGCAGTGCTAGTCGCCCCGGGACAGGGAGGACAGATACGCAGTATTTT

J: TRBJ2-6
size: NA
V: TRBV2
D: NA
CDR3: CASSERAGYSGANVLTF
DNA: TGTGCCAGCAGTGAGAGGGCGGGATACTCTGGGGCCAACGTCCTGACTTTC

J: TRBJ2-7
size: many
V: TRBV7-9
D: TRBD1
CDR3: CASSSGQAIYEQYF
DNA: TGTGCCAGCAGCTCGGGACAGGCAATCTACGAGCAGTACTTC

J: TRBJ2-6
size: many
V: TRBV5-1
D: TRBD1
CDR3: CASERTGGSVANVLTF
DNA: TGCGCCAGCGAGCGGACAGGGGGGTCTGTGGCCAACGTCCTGACTTTC

J: TRBJ2-7
size: medium-sized
V: TRBV6-1
D: NA
CDR3: CASRDSRTYEQYF
DNA: TGTGCCAGCAGAGACTCTCGGACCTACGAGCAGTACTTC

J: TRBJ2-1
size: many
V: TRBV13
D: NA
CDR3: CASSLRSVSPLTSYNEQFF
DNA: TGTGCCAGCAGCCTTAGGTCGGTCTCACCATTAACCTCCTACAATGAGCAGTTCTTC

J: TRBJ1-6
size: medium-sized
V: TRBV12-3/TRBV12-4
D: TRBD1
CDR3: CASSSTGADSPLHF
DNA: TGTGCCAGCAGCTCCACAGGGGCGGATTCACCCCTCCACTTT

J: TRBJ1-1
size: many
V: TRBV29-1
D: NA
CDR3: CSDHKGANTEAFF
DNA: TGCAGCGACCACAAAGGGGCGAACACTGAAGCTTTCTTT

J: TRBJ2-1
size: NA
V: TRBV28
D: TRBD2
CDR3: CASNYPFGTSGDYNEQFF
DNA: TGTGCCAGCAATTACCCCTTTGGAACTAGCGGGGACTACAATGAGCAGTTCTTC